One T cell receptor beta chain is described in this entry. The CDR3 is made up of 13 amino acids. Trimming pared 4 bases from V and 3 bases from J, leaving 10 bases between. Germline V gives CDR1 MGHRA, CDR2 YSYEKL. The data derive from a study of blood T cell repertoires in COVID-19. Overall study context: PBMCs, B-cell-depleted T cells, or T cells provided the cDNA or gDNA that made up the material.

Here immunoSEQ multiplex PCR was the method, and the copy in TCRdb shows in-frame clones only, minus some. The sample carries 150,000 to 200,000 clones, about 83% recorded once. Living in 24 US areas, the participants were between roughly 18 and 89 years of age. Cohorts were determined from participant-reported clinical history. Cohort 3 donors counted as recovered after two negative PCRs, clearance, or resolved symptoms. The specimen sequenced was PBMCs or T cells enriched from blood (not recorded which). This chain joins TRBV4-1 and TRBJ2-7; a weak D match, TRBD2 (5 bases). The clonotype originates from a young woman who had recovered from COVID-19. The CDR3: CASSPLAGYEQYF. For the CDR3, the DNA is TGCGCCAGCAGCCCTCTCGCGGGCTACGAGCAGTACTTC.